This T cell receptor beta chain was sequenced for a study of blood T cell repertoires in COVID-19. Across the whole study: The analysed material was cDNA or gDNA that came from T cells, B-cell-depleted T cells, or PBMCs.

Under the authors' procedure: Researchers report that nucleated cell counts were estimated from reference gene primer amplification. Repertoires were generated with immunoSEQ multiplex PCR, while TCRdb's copy carries only in-frame clones and drops some. The D gene and trimming were derived from the DNA, and the V and J assignments and clone size from that table. Of about 200,000 clones in the sample, 85% were seen once. The study recruited people aged roughly 18 to 95 years across around 23 US areas. Assignment of participants to cohorts was predicated upon participant-reported clinical history. The junction had 5 bases not matched to a gene; V was cut back by 6 bases and J by 0 bases. Germline CDR1 SNHLY, CDR2 FYNNEI. The CDR3 covers 15 residues.

The gene calls are TRBV2 and TRBJ2-3, with TRBD1 matching over 8 bases. The sequenced material came from PBMCs or T cells enriched from blood (not recorded which). This clonotype was obtained from a man aged 35 to 55 who had recovered from COVID-19. In nucleotides, the CDR3 is TGTGCCAGCAGGGAAAACAGGGGGAGCACAGATACGCAGTATTTT. It is translated as CASRENRGSTDTQYF.